This TCR beta chain was observed in a study of Tregs in tolerant kidney transplant recipients. The data were produced by immunoSEQ multiplex PCR, yet TCRdb's version contains in-frame clones alone and is incomplete. The sample shows around 52,000 clones, about 86% of them seen only once. CDR1 is MGHDK and CDR2 is SYGVNS in the germline V gene. The CDR3 is 12 amino acids. V lost 6 bases, J lost 6 bases, and 11 bases lay in between. This clone was detected once. The rearrangement uses TRBV25-1 and TRBJ1-2; maybe TRBD1 (5 bases). Sequenced sample: CD4+ T cells from blood. The sequence was obtained from a human donor in good health. This CDR3 is CASRVEGHGYTF. The CDR3 coding sequence is TGTGCCAGCAGGGTTGAGGGGCATGGCTACACCTTC.